This T cell receptor beta chain was recorded in a study of CD8 T cells in Susac syndrome. After extraction with the RNeasy kit, roughly 0.5 to 1 ug of the RNA was reverse transcribed using random hexamers. The authors amplified TCR beta CDR3 across 54 Vbeta and 13 Jbeta using immunoSEQ multiplex PCR. TCRdb redid the calling of the immunoSEQ multiplex PCR reads with MiXCR, one entry per CDR3 protein. The sample lists about 110,000 distinct CDR3 sequences, roughly 95% occurring once. Unmatched junction bases numbered 18, after V lost 3 bases and J lost 5 bases. Looked up from germline, CDR1 is DFQATT and CDR2 is SNEGSKA (reference sequence). The CDR3 has 20 amino acids.

Specimen: CD4+ T cells from PBMCs. The V call is TRBV20-1, the J call TRBJ2-5; 16 bases line up with TRBD2. The receptor's source is a human donor in good health. The CDR3 spells CSASLLGSGTSGRAGETQYF. In DNA, the CDR3 is TGCAGTGCTAGTCTGTTAGGGTCCGGGACTAGCGGGAGGGCCGGCGAGACCCAGTACTTC.